This T cell receptor beta chain emerged from a study of blood T cell repertoires in COVID-19. Deletions cut 1 base from V and 4 bases from J, with 11 bases between. The CDR3 has 14 residues. Looked up from germline, CDR1 is LGHDT and CDR2 is YNNKEL (reference sequence). As processed by the authors: Nucleated cell counts were estimated from reference gene primer amplification. TCRdb's copy holds only in-frame clones and misses some; the assay was immunoSEQ multiplex PCR. The V and J calls and clone size come from that table; D and trimming were worked out from the DNA. The sample consists of about 170,000 clones, about nine tenths of them appearing once.

Input material: PBMCs or T cells enriched from blood (not recorded which). The chain recombines TRBV3-1 (or the pseudogene TRBV3-2) with TRBJ2-7; TRBD2 might be the D (6 bases). The TCR comes from a woman under 30 who had recovered from COVID-19. The DNA of the CDR3 is TGTGCCAGCAGCCAAGGGTTGGAGGGGTACGAGCAGTACTTC. This gives the protein CASSQGLEGYEQYF.